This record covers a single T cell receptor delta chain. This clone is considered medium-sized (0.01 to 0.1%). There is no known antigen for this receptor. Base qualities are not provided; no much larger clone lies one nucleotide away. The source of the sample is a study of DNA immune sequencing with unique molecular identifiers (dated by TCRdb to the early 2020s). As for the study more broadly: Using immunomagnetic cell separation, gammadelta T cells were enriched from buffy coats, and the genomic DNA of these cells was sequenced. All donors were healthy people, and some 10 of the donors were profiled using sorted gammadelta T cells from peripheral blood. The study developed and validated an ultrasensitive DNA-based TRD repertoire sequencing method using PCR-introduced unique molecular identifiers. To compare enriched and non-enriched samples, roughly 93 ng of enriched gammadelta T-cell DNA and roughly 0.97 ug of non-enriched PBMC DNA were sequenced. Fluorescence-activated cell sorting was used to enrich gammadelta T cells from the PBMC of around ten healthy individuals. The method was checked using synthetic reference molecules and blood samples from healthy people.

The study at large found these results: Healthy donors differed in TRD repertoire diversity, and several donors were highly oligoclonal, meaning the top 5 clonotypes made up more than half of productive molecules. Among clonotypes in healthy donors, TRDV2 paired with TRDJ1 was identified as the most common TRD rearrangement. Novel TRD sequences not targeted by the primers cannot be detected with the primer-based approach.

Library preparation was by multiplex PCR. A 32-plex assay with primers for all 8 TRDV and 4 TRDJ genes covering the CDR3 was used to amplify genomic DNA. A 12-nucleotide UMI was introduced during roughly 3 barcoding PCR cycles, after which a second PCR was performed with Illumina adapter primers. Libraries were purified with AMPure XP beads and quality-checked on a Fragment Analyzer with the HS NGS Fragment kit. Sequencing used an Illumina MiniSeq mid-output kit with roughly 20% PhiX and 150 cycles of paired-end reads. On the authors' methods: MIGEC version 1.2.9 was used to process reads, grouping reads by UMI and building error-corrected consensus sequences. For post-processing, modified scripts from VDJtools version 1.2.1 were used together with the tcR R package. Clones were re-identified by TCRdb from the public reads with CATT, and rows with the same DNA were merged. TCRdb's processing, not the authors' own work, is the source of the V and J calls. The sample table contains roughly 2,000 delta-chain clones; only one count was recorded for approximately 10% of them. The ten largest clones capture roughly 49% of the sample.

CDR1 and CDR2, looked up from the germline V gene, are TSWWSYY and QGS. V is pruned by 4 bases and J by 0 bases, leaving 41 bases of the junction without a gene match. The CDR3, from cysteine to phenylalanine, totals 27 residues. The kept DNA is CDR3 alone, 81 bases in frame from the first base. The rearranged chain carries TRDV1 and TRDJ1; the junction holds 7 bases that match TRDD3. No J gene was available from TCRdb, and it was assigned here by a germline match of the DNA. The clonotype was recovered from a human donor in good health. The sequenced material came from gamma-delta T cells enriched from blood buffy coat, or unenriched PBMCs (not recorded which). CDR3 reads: CALGATSLGASPLVLGPRRTYTDKLIF. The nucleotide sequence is TGTGCTCTTGGGGCCACTTCATTGGGGGCCTCCCCTCTTGTACTGGGGCCCCGCCGTACGTACACCGATAAACTCATCTTT.